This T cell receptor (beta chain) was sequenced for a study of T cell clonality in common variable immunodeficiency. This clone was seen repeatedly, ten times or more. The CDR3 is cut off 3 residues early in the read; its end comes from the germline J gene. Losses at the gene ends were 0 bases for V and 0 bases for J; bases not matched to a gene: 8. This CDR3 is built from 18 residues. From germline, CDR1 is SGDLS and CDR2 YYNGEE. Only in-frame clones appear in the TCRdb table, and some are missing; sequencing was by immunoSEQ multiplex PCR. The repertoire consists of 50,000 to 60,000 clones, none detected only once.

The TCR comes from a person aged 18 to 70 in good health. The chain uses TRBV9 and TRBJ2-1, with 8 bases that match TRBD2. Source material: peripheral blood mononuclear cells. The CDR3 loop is CASSVARLAGASYNEQFF. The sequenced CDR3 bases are TGTGCCAGCAGCGTAGCTAGGCTAGCGGGCGCCTCCTACAATGAG.